This T cell receptor beta chain was captured in a study of CD8+ T cells in alopecia areata. As to this clone: What it binds is not known.

Reverse transcribed after extraction, RNA yielded cDNA as the sequencing template. Profiling relied on immunoSEQ multiplex PCR, and the TCRdb table lists in-frame clones only, not all of them. The sample yields roughly 220,000 clones, approximately 70% seen once. The CDR3 sequence is 13 residues long. V lost 7 bases to trimming and J lost 3 bases, with 12 bases between them. CDR1 SNHLY and CDR2 FYNNEI come from the germline V gene. As for treatment: oral pan-JAK inhibitor, 5-10 mg twice daily. Study-wide results and limits: Tofacitinib produced a significant decrease in scalp clonality and in expanded CD8+ clones among the top 100.

The chain is built from TRBV2 and TRBJ1-1, with D uncertain. The material sequenced was CD4+ T cells sorted from blood, taken at roughly week 45, from a patient treated with tofacitinib. This receptor was identified in a human donor with alopecia areata. CDR3 region: CASNVDVDTEAFF. The CDR3 DNA sequence: TGTGCCAGCAATGTCGACGTGGACACTGAAGCTTTCTTT.